The rows below give T cell receptor beta chains drawn from one sample of a study of OX40 agonist ivuxolimab in advanced cancers. TCRdb keeps only in-frame clones here, not all; method: immunoSEQ multiplex PCR. The sample includes about 58,000 clones, approximately 88% of them seen just once. Sequenced here: CD4+ or CD8+ T cells sorted from blood, sampled in a trial of the OX40 agonist ivuxolimab. Receptors originate from an adult with an advanced solid tumor such as melanoma, head and neck, liver or kidney cancer. CDR3s include the opening cysteine and the closing phenylalanine or tryptophan. Each record gives: J gene, D gene, CDR3 length, V gene, clone size, CDR3 protein, CDR3 DNA. The D gene is left open where the match is weak. Size is stated for part of the rows, as once, few or many counts, or as a class when the clone is expanded.

TRBJ1-3 | NA | 15 | TRBV6-5 | NA | CASTQNRGGGNTIYF | TGTGCCAGCACCCAAAATCGCGGGGGTGGAAACACCATATATTTT
TRBJ2-7 | NA | 11 | TRBV5-6 | NA | CASSNFYEQYF | TGTGCCAGCAGCAACTTCTACGAGCAGTACTTC
TRBJ2-1 | TRBD2 | 15 | TRBV6-5 | NA | CASHRGGVSDNEQFF | TGTGCCAGCCACCGGGGGGGGGTTTCGGACAATGAGCAGTTCTTC
TRBJ1-1 | TRBD1 | 13 | TRBV19 | NA | CASTPQGLTEAFF | TGTGCCAGTACCCCACAGGGGCTCACTGAAGCTTTCTTT
TRBJ2-3 | NA | 12 | TRBV11-3 | NA | CASSQSADTQYF | TGTGCCAGCAGCCAAAGCGCGGATACGCAGTATTTT
TRBJ2-7 | TRBD1 | 14 | TRBV6-6 | NA | CASRRTGAGYEQYF | TGTGCCAGCAGGCGGACAGGGGCGGGATACGAGCAGTACTTC
TRBJ2-5 | NA | 13 | TRBV10-3 | once | CAISAGNQETQYF | TGTGCCATCAGTGCAGGGAATCAAGAGACCCAGTACTTC
TRBJ1-4 | NA | 17 | TRBV4-3 | once | CASSQGVDRASHEKLFF | TGCGCCAGCAGCCAAGGAGTTGACCGGGCCTCCCATGAAAAACTGTTTTTT
TRBJ1-1 | NA | 16 | TRBV5-4 | NA | CASSLALGARNTEAFF | TGTGCCAGCAGCTTGGCATTGGGTGCCCGAAACACTGAAGCTTTCTTT
TRBJ1-1 | NA | 13 | TRBV6-1 | few | CASKFNRNTEAFF | TGTGCCAGCAAATTTAACCGGAACACTGAAGCTTTCTTT
TRBJ1-3 | TRBD1 | 13 | TRBV19 | once | CASSRTGADTIYF | TGTGCCAGTAGCCGGACAGGGGCGGACACCATATATTTT
TRBJ2-4 | NA | 11 | TRBV20-1 | NA | CSAFREVIQYF | TGCAGTGCTTTCAGGGAGGTCATTCAGTACTTC
TRBJ2-3 | TRBD2 | 14 | TRBV29-1 | few | CSASGLAGADTQYF | TGCAGCGCTTCAGGACTAGCGGGGGCAGATACGCAGTATTTT
TRBJ1-4 | TRBD1 | 15 | TRBV6-5 | NA | CASRSRGTGVEKLFF | TGTGCCAGCAGGTCAAGGGGGACAGGGGTGGAAAAACTGTTTTTT
TRBJ2-5 | NA | 11 | TRBV11-2 | NA | CASSLEETQYF | TGTGCCAGCAGCTTAGAAGAGACCCAGTACTTC
TRBJ2-1 | NA | 14 | TRBV7-2 | NA | CASSLGSPYNEQFF | TGTGCCAGCAGCTTAGGGAGTCCCTACAATGAGCAGTTCTTC
TRBJ1-6 | TRBD1 | 15 | TRBV5-6 | NA | CASSLTGTGYSPLHF | TGTGCCAGCAGCTTGACCGGGACAGGGTATTCACCCCTCCACTTT
TRBJ1-6 | NA | 13 | TRBV6-6 | once | CASQHTSHSPLHF | TGTGCCAGCCAACACACCTCCCATTCACCCCTCCACTTT
TRBJ2-1 | TRBD1 | 15 | TRBV10-1 | few | CASSEVGQARGEQFF | TGCGCCAGCAGTGAGGTGGGACAGGCGAGGGGTGAGCAGTTCTTC
TRBJ2-7 | TRBD2 | 19 | TRBV28 | NA | CASSAGGGGARGTPYEQYF | TGTGCCAGCAGTGCAGGAGGCGGGGGGGCCAGAGGTACTCCCTACGAGCAGTACTTC
TRBJ2-7 | TRBD1 | 17 | TRBV19 | NA | CASSIGQGIVGSYEQYF | TGTGCCAGTAGTATAGGACAGGGTATCGTGGGCTCCTACGAGCAGTACTTC
TRBJ1-2 | NA | 14 | TRBV5-1 | NA | CASSPGAPFEDYTF | TGCGCCAGCAGCCCTGGAGCACCCTTCGAAGACTACACCTTC
TRBJ2-7 | NA | 14 | TRBV9 | NA | CASSPRLGSYEQYF | TGTGCCAGCAGCCCCCGACTAGGCTCCTACGAGCAGTACTTC
TRBJ2-6 | NA | 15 | TRBV4-3 | NA | CASRENRAGANVLTF | TGCGCCAGCAGGGAAAACAGGGCAGGGGCCAACGTCCTGACTTTC
TRBJ1-2 | TRBD1 | 15 | TRBV4-3 | NA | CASSQGVSSIGGYTF | TGCGCCAGTTCGCAGGGGGTTAGTTCTATCGGTGGCTACACCTTC
TRBJ1-6 | NA | 17 | TRBV5-1 | once | CASSLQPPGLNNSPLHF | TGCGCCAGCAGCTTGCAGCCACCAGGACTTAATAATTCACCCCTCCACTTT
TRBJ2-5 | TRBD1 | 16 | TRBV2 | NA | CASSESRTGNRGTQYF | TGTGCCAGCAGTGAATCTCGGACAGGGAATCGGGGGACCCAGTACTTC
TRBJ1-1 | TRBD1 | 14 | TRBV30 | NA | CAWSPGTVNTEAFF | TGTGCCTGGAGCCCCGGGACAGTAAACACTGAAGCTTTCTTT
TRBJ2-2 | NA | 14 | TRBV5-6 | NA | CASAGGPNTGELFF | TGTGCCAGCGCCGGGGGCCCGAACACCGGGGAGCTGTTTTTT
TRBJ2-2 | TRBD1 | 16 | TRBV9 | once | CASSAQGAGSTGELFF | TGTGCCAGCAGCGCTCAGGGGGCTGGAAGCACCGGGGAGCTGTTTTTT
TRBJ1-1 | NA | 12 | TRBV6-5 | few | CASSRGRNEAFF | TGTGCCAGCAGCCGAGGACGTAATGAAGCTTTCTTT